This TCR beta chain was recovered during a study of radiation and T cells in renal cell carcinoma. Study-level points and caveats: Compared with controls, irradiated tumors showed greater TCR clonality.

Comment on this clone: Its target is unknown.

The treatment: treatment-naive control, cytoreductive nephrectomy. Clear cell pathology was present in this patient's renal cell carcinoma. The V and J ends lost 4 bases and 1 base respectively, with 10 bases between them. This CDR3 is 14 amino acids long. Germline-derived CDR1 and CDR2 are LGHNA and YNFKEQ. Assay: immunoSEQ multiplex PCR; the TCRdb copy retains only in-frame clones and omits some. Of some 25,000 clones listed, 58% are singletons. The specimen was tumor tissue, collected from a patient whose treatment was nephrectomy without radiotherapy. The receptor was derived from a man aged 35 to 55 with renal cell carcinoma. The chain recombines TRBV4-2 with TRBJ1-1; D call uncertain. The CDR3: CASSPGDRNTEAFF. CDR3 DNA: TGTGCCAGCAGCCCCGGGGATAGGAACACTGAAGCTTTCTTT.